Following are 30 T cell receptor beta chains from one sample sequenced in a study of blood T cell repertoires in COVID-19 (TCRdb year 2020). The method was the immunoSEQ multiplex PCR assay. TCRdb limited this immuneACCESS table to in-frame rearrangements with V and J called. A share of clones is missing; checked studies link under half to unresolved V genes, and the rest is unexplained. The sample profile shows hundreds of thousands of clones; about 93% of them were found once. Of the sample, 0.65% to 0.85% falls within the top ten clones. The sample comprised peripheral blood. The receptors here all came from a man in his fifties or sixties with COVID-19, enrolled during active disease.

The rearrangement links TRBV11-1 to TRBJ2-6; a weak D match, TRBD1 (5 bases). This CDR3 spans 16 amino acids. V was cut by 5 bases and J by 2 bases, with 13 bases left in between. Germline CDR1 reads SGHAT; CDR2 reads FQDESV (reference sequence). CDR3 nucleotides: TGTGCCAGCAGCCCACTACAGGCTCCTGGGGCCAACGTCCTGACTTTC. The encoded protein is CASSPLQAPGANVLTF.

V and J are TRBV6-5 and TRBJ2-1; 10 bases are a match to TRBD2. CDR3 length: 14 residues. V dropped 5 bases and J dropped 4; count of bases not matched to a gene: 2. In germline, CDR1 is MNHEY, CDR2 SVGAGI. The CDR3 DNA is TGTGCCAGCAGTCTAGCGGGAGCATACAATGAGCAGTTCTTC. Amino acid sequence: CASSLAGAYNEQFF.

The chain carries TRBV12-3 or TRBV12-4 and TRBJ1-5; D call uncertain. V lost 6 bases to trimming and J lost 4 bases, with 7 bases between them. The CDR3 spans 12 residues. CDR3 residues: CASSPVNQPQHF. The CDR3 bases are TGTGCCAGCAGCCCGGTGAATCAGCCCCAGCATTTT.

The rearrangement joins TRBV6-6 to TRBJ2-7; TRBD1 agrees at 8 bases. Germline V gene lookup returns CDR1 MNHNY and CDR2 SVGAGI (reference sequence). Trimming cost V 2 bases and J 0 bases; bases outside gene matches: 6. The CDR3 has 16 residues. The CDR3 loop reads CASSYPGTGDSYEQYF. CDR3 bases: TGTGCCAGCAGTTACCCCGGGACAGGCGACTCCTACGAGCAGTACTTC.

The chain employs TRBV27 and TRBJ1-2; 7 nucleotides line up with TRBD1. This CDR3 is built from 15 residues. J lost 0 bases, V lost 6 bases, and 7 bases had no gene match. Germline V gene data show CDR1 as MNHEY and CDR2 as SMNVEV (reference sequence). The CDR3 DNA follows: TGTGCCAGCAGATCCAACAGGGGAGCTAACTATGGCTACACCTTC. It specifies CASRSNRGANYGYTF.

The V gene is TRBV5-1, the J gene TRBJ2-1; 7 nucleotides agree with TRBD2. CDR1 and CDR2 (germline): SGHRS, YFSETQ. The V segment lost 4 bases and the J segment 5 bases; nucleotides outside the gene matches: 9. The CDR3 covers 15 residues. The CDR3 DNA is TGCGCCAGCAGCCCGTTGCGGGGAGGGGACAATGAGCAGTTCTTC. Amino acids: CASSPLRGGDNEQFF.

V gene TRBV3-1 (or the pseudogene TRBV3-2) combines with J gene TRBJ2-1; tentative D call: TRBD2 (5 bases). This CDR3 comprises 15 residues. The V gene's germline CDR1 is LGHDT and CDR2 YNNKEL (reference sequence). The V end was cut by 1 base, the J end by 6 bases, with 13 bases between. The CDR3 bases are TGTGCCAGCAGCCAAGCGCTGGTAGGGAGCAATGAGCAGTTCTTC. It specifies CASSQALVGSNEQFF.

This chain uses TRBV27 with TRBJ2-7, with 10 bases matching TRBD2. V was clipped by 1 base and J by 4 bases; unmatched bases: 7. Per the germline V gene, CDR1 is MNHEY and CDR2 is SMNVEV (reference sequence). The CDR3 is made up of 16 amino acids. CDR3 sequence reads: CASSLYLLAGSYEQYF. For the CDR3, the DNA is TGTGCCAGCAGTTTATACTTACTAGCGGGGTCTTACGAGCAGTACTTC.

This chain connects TRBV28 to TRBJ2-7; 9 bases are a match to TRBD2. Germline V lookup: CDR1 MDHEN, CDR2 SYDVKM. This CDR3 contains 15 residues. With V trimmed by 1 base and J by 1 base, 2 bases remained unmatched. The CDR3 DNA follows: TGTGCCAGCAGTTTATTTACTAGCGGGTCCTACGAGCAGTACTTC. It codes for CASSLFTSGSYEQYF.

The J gene is TRBJ1-1, the V gene TRBV29-1; D is possibly TRBD1 (5 bases). V dropped 3 bases and J dropped 5 bases, with 13 bases sitting between them. Germline CDR1 reads SQVTM; CDR2 reads ANQGSEA. The CDR3 runs 13 residues. This CDR3 is CSVEVRRGTEAFF. Here the CDR3 DNA reads TGCAGCGTTGAGGTCAGGCGGGGGACTGAAGCTTTCTTT.

With respect to this clone: The conserved phenylalanine or tryptophan is not found at the CDR3 terminus, so this likely reflects a read error. Because the CDR3's place on the DNA is in doubt, the DNA is left out and the CDR3 is given as listed by TCRdb. V usage is TRBV6-2 or TRBV6-3 and J usage is TRBJ1-1; the table's TRBD1 call for D was not verified on the DNA. The CDR3 has 13 amino acids, counting both end residues. Looked up from germline, CDR1 is MNHEY and CDR2 is SVGEGT. CDR3 sequence reads: CASSYSGQGLELV.

In its sample, this clone was seen once. This rearrangement joins TRBV7-3 to TRBJ2-1; 16 bases map to TRBD2. Germline CDR1 is SGHTA and CDR2 is FQGTGA. This CDR3 region has 16 residues. V lost 4 bases to trimming and J lost 7 bases; unmatched junction nucleotides: 4. The CDR3 sequence is CASSSGLAGGVNEQFF. The CDR3 DNA follows: TGTGCCAGCAGCTCGGGACTAGCGGGAGGGGTGAATGAGCAGTTCTTC.

This chain connects TRBV7-2 to TRBJ2-3; TRBD2 agrees at 9 bases. V lost 2 bases, J lost 10 bases, and 7 bases stayed unmatched. Per the germline V gene, CDR1 is SGHTA and CDR2 is FQGNSA. The CDR3 runs to 14 residues. CDR3 sequence: CASSLPGTSSPQYF. DNA of the CDR3: TGTGCCAGCAGCTTACCCGGGACTAGCTCCCCGCAGTATTTT.

CDR3 DNA: TGCGCCAGCAGCTTCTCGCTAGCGGGGGGCCGGGAGACCCAGTACTTC. It yields the protein CASSFSLAGGRETQYF. The V and J genes are TRBV5-1 and TRBJ2-5; TRBD2 matches 11 bases. The CDR3 extends over 16 amino acids. V shed 2 bases, J shed 5 bases, and the junction held 8 bases outside the gene matches. Germline CDR1 is SGHRS and CDR2 is YFSETQ.

The chain has TRBV19 and TRBJ2-1, with TRBD2 matching 8 bases. CDR1 and CDR2 from the germline V gene are LNHDA and SQIVND (reference sequence). The CDR3 is 16 amino acids. V gave up 3 bases and J gave up 3 bases; unmatched junction bases: 7. CDR3 coding DNA: TGTGCCAGTAGTATCCTTTCGGGAGGGTACTACAATGAGCAGTTCTTC. Translation: CASSILSGGYYNEQFF.

The V and J genes are TRBV4-1 and TRBJ2-1; 8 bases map to TRBD2. Germline loops: CDR1 MGHRA, CDR2 YSYEKL. The CDR3 has 17 residues. J was trimmed by 2 bases and V by 2 bases; bases with no gene match: 8. The CDR3 reads CASSQQTGGPAYNEQFF. The CDR3 DNA follows: TGCGCCAGCAGCCAACAAACGGGGGGGCCGGCCTACAATGAGCAGTTCTTC.

The chain employs TRBV5-8 and TRBJ1-6; a weak D match, TRBD1 (5 bases). With 4 bases removed from V and 7 bases from J, the gap between germline ends came to 12 bases. The CDR3 spans 14 residues. Germline loops: CDR1 SGHTS, CDR2 YDEGEE. The DNA for the CDR3 is TGTGCCAGCAGCATGCGGGACGGCAATTCACCCCTCCACTTT. It translates to CASSMRDGNSPLHF.

CDR3 region: CASSLGAPYEQYF. DNA for the CDR3: TGTGCCAGCAGCTTGGGGGCCCCCTACGAGCAGTACTTC. V gene TRBV11-3 combines with J gene TRBJ2-7; TRBD1 is a possible D gene (6 bases). Trimming took 3 bases from V and 2 from J, leaving 8 bases between them. Germline lookup yields CDR1 SGHNT and CDR2 YENEEA. This CDR3 spans 13 amino acids.

The chain couples TRBV4-2 to TRBJ2-2; D unclear. Trimming cost V 4 bases and J 1 base, with 7 bases left between them. This CDR3 contains 14 residues. Germline V lookup: CDR1 LGHNA, CDR2 YNFKEQ. The CDR3 region is CASSLTGNTGELFF. CDR3 bases: TGTGCCAGCAGCCTAACGGGGAACACCGGGGAGCTGTTTTTT.

The CDR3 spells CASSRRGPGQGTVWELFF. CDR3 in DNA: TGTGCCAGCAGCAGAAGGGGACCGGGACAGGGAACGGTTTGGGAGCTGTTTTTT. The chain uses TRBV21-1 and TRBJ2-2; the table assigns TRBD1, which was not confirmed against the DNA. TRBV21-1 is given as a pseudogene. This CDR3 is built from 18 residues.

The chain is built from TRBV5-4 and TRBJ1-5; 8 bases agree with TRBD1. V lost 4 bases and J lost 5; bases outside the gene matches: 5. Germline-derived CDR1 and CDR2 are SGHNT and YYREEE (reference sequence). The CDR3 extends over 14 amino acids. The CDR3 is CASSKQGDHQPQHF. In nucleotides, the CDR3 is TGTGCCAGCAGCAAACAGGGGGACCATCAGCCCCAGCATTTT.

This clone was seen only once. The chain has TRBV25-1 and TRBJ1-1, with TRBD1 matching 9 bases. The CDR3 contains 15 residues. Trimming cost V 2 bases and J 7 bases; bases outside gene matches: 8. The germline V gene has CDR1 MGHDK and CDR2 SYGVNS. CDR3 residues: CASSENLQGAFEAFF. The CDR3 DNA is TGTGCCAGCAGTGAAAACCTACAGGGGGCGTTTGAAGCTTTCTTT.

J is TRBJ2-1 and V is TRBV2; 7 bases line up with TRBD1. J lost 4 bases, V lost 3 bases, and 6 bases had no gene match. The CDR3 has 15 amino acids. Germline CDR1 is SNHLY and CDR2 is FYNNEI. CDR3 coding DNA: TGTGCCAGCAGTGAGGGCAGGGGGACATACAATGAGCAGTTCTTC. It yields the protein CASSEGRGTYNEQFF.

V usage is TRBV10-3 and J usage is TRBJ2-7; D is uncertain. The CDR3 is 12 residues long. The V end was cut by 2 bases, the J end by 4 bases, with 6 bases between. CDR1 and CDR2 from the germline V gene are ENHRY and SYGVKD. CDR3 coding DNA: TGTGCCATCAGTGAGCGGAGTTACGAGCAGTACTTC. As protein: CAISERSYEQYF.

This chain links TRBV6-1 with TRBJ2-2, with 8 bases fitting TRBD2. The trim removed 3 bases at V and 8 bases at J, leaving 5 bases unmatched. In germline, CDR1 is MNHNS, CDR2 SASEGT. CDR3 size: 14 residues. In DNA, the CDR3 is TGTGCCAGCAGTGACAGCGGGAGAACTGGGGAGCTGTTTTTT. This sequence encodes CASSDSGRTGELFF.

The chain links TRBV7-3 to TRBJ2-1; D is perhaps TRBD2 (6 bases). The CDR3 length is 15 residues. The V gene lost 5 bases and the J gene lost 3 bases, with 14 bases spanning the gap. CDR1 is SGHTA, CDR2 FQGTGA, per germline. Here the CDR3 DNA reads TGTGCCAGCAGCCCCAGGAGGGGAAACTACAATGAGCAGTTCTTC. It yields the protein CASSPRRGNYNEQFF.

The V call is TRBV5-6, the J call TRBJ2-7; D is perhaps TRBD2 (6 bases). Trimming stripped 0 bases from V and 4 bases from J, with 11 bases between. CDR1 is SGHDT, CDR2 YYEEEE, per germline. CDR3 size: 14 residues. The CDR3 reads CASSLVVGRYEQYF. The CDR3, as DNA: TGTGCCAGCAGCTTGGTGGTGGGGAGGTACGAGCAGTACTTC. Combining the CDR3 with reference TRBV5-6 and TRBJ2-7 gives the whole variable domain DAGVTQSPTHLIKTRGQQVTLRCSPKSGHDTVSWYQQALGQGPQFIFQYYEEEERQRGNFPDRFSGHQFPNYSSELNVNALLLGDSALYLCASSLVVGRYEQYFGPGTRLTVT.

The chain recombines TRBV9 with TRBJ2-2; no firm D call. This CDR3 is 17 amino acids long. The V and J ends lost 3 bases and 6 bases respectively, with 21 bases between them. Germline lookup yields CDR1 SGDLS and CDR2 YYNGEE. The CDR3 DNA is TGTGCCAGCAGCGCCACGCCGCCTGGTCCAGTGGCCGGGGAGCTGTTTTTT. It is translated as CASSATPPGPVAGELFF.

This CDR3 is CSASRGQGYGEKLFF. DNA of the CDR3: TGCAGTGCTAGTAGGGGACAGGGGTACGGTGAAAAACTGTTTTTT. The chain recombines TRBV20-1 with TRBJ1-4, with 10 bases lining up with TRBD1. In germline, CDR1 is DFQATT, CDR2 SNEGSKA (reference sequence). Losses at the gene ends were 3 bases for V and 7 bases for J; bases not matched to a gene: 8. CDR3 length: 15 amino acids.

V usage is TRBV19 and J usage is TRBJ2-7; D is perhaps TRBD1 (7 bases). CDR3 length equals 15 residues. Per germline, CDR1 LNHDA and CDR2 SQIVND (reference sequence). Trimming removed 3 bases at V and 6 bases at J, with 18 bases between. CDR3 in amino acids: CASSMEGASPVEQYF. DNA of the CDR3: TGTGCCAGTAGTATGGAGGGGGCGTCCCCTGTCGAGCAGTACTTC.